This TCR beta chain was found in a study of spatial heterogeneity in lung cancer. As for the study in general: Detection of beta-chain sequences consistently exceeded that of alpha-chain sequences.

The table lists this clonotype with many counts. Carried by each TCR cDNA molecule was a unique molecular identifier. TCRdb redid the calling of the 5' RACE reads with MiXCR, one entry per CDR3 protein. The sample includes over 90,000 distinct CDR3 sequences, over 8.5% of them seen just once. The CDR3 is 15 amino acids. CDR1 and CDR2 (germline): DFQATT, SNEGSKA (reference sequence). The germline V and J ends were trimmed by 2 bases and 3 bases, with 14 bases remaining between them. The time point: sample taken at primary tumor resection. Tumor, nontumor lung or frozen PBMC supplied whole RNA, sequenced without sorting. The donors, 72 patients with untreated early-stage non-small cell lung cancer, provided the samples.

Sequenced material: PBMCs, taken at surgery. This receptor was taken from a male donor with early-stage non-small cell lung cancer. This sequence joins TRBV20-1 and TRBJ1-3, with no clear D. CDR3 in DNA: TGCAGTGCTAGACCCAGAACCTCCGGTGGAAACACCATATATTTT. Amino acids: CSARPRTSGGNTIYF.